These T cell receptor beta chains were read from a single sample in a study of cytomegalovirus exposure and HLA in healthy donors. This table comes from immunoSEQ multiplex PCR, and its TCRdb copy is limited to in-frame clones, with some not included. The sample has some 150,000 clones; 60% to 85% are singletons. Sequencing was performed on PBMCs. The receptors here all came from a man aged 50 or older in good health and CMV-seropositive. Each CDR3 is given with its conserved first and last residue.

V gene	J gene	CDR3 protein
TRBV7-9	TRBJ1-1	CASSLEYPREAFF
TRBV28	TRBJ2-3	CASSVPGQGDTDTQYF
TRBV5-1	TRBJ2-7	CASSLGTGISYEQYF
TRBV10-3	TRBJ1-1	CAISEAGLGEAFF
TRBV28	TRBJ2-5	CASTPGGEVSGETQYF
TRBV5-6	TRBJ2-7	CASSGTGDSSYEQYF
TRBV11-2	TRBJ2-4	CASSRGQASDIQYF
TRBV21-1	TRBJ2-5	CASSKGGRPQETQYF
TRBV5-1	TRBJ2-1	CASSLRLASSYNEQFF
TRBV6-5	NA	CASSAGQAIYEQYF
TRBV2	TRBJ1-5	CASSRIRASNQPQHF
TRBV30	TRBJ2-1	CAWSEAGIFSYNEQFF
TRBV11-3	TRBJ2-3	CASSSRQGPDTQYF
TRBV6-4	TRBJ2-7	CASSEGLAGVYEQYF
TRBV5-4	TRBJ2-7	CASSYSPATSGPYEQYF
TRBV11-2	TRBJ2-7	CASNLRGLGVRSYEQYF
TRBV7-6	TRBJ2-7	CASSLGTSGIGPYEQYF
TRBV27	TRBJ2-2	CATQGTSQGLIGELFF
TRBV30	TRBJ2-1	CAWSGSGLQFF
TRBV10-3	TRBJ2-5	CAIRTDRDQETQYF
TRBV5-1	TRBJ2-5	CASSVDRRETQYF
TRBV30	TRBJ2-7	CAWSADRGTEQYF
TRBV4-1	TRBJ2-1	CASSQTPFTGGPRDEQFF
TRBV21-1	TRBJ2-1	CASPGTEFREKAYNEQFF
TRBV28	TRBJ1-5	CASPADGQGESNQPQHF
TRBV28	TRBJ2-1	CASSLVRVKQFF